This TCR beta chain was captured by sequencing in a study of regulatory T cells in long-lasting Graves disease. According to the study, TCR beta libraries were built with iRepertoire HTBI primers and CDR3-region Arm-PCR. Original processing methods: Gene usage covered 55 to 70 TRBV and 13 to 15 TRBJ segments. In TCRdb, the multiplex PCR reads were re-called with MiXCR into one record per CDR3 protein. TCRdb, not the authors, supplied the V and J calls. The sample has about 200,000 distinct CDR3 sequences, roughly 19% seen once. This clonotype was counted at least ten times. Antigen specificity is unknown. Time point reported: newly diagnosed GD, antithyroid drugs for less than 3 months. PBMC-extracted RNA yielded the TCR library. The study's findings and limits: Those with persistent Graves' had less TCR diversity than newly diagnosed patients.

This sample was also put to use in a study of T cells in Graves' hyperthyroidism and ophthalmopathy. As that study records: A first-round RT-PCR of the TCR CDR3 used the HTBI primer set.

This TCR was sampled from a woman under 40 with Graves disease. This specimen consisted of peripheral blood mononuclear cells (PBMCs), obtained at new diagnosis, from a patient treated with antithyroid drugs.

The CDR3 coding sequence is TGTGCCAGCAGCTCGAGGGGGGCAGGGCCCTACGAGCAGTACTTC. Its translation is CASSSRGAGPYEQYF. V is TRBV7-9 and J is TRBJ2-7; D assignment may be TRBD1 or TRBD2 (6 bases each). Germline V lookup: CDR1 SEHNR, CDR2 FQNEAQ (reference sequence). The CDR3 has 15 amino acids. V shed 4 bases and J shed 2 bases, with 15 bases lying between them. The whole variable domain, filled in from reference TRBV7-9 and TRBJ2-7, reads DTGVSQNPRHKITKRGQNVTFRCDPISEHNRLYWYRQTLGQGPEFLTYFQNEAQLEKSRLLSDRFSAERPKGSFSTLEIQRTEQGDSAMYLCASSSRGAGPYEQYFGPGTRLTVT.